This section outlines one TCR beta chain sequence together with its context. These data originate in a study of shared clonotypes between healthy human individuals. Assay: immunoSEQ multiplex PCR; the TCRdb copy retains only in-frame clones and omits some. The sample consists of roughly 330,000 clones, under 80% of them appearing once. Per germline, CDR1 SGHAT and CDR2 FQNNGV. Trimming shortened V by 1 base and J by 0 bases, and 9 bases separated the two germline ends. The CDR3 totals 15 residues. The TCR originated in a man aged 25-45 years in good health. Sequencing was carried out using memory CD4+ T cells sorted from blood. Subset given: CD45RA-negative fraction. This rearrangement joins TRBV11-2 to TRBJ2-5; no definite D call. The CDR3 DNA reads as TGTGCCAGCAGCTTAGGGCCAGCTTACCAAGAGACCCAGTACTTC. This encodes CASSLGPAYQETQYF.